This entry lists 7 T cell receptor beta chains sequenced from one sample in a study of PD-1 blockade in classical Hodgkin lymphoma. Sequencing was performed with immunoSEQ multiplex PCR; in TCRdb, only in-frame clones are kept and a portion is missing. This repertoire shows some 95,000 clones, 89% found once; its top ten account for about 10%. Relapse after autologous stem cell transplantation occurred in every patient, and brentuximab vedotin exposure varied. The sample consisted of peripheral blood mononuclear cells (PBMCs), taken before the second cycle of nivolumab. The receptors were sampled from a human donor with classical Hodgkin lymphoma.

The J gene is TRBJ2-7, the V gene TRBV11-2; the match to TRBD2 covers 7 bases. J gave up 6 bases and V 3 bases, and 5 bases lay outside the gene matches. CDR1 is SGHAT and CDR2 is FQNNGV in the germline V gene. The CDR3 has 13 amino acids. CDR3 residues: CASSFYRGVEQYF. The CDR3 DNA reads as TGTGCCAGCAGCTTCTACCGGGGGGTCGAGCAGTACTTC.

Here the CDR3 DNA reads TGCGCCAGCAGCTCCGGACAACATGAGCAGTTCTTC. It specifies CASSSGQHEQFF. This rearrangement joins TRBV5-1 to TRBJ2-1; tentative D call: TRBD1 (5 bases). The germline V gene has CDR1 SGHRS and CDR2 YFSETQ. Trimming took 3 bases from V and 8 from J, leaving 9 bases between them. The length of the CDR3 is 12 residues.

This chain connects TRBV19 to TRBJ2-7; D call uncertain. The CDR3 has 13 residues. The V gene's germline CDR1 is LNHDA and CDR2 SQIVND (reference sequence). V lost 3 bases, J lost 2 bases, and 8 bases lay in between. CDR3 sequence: CASSISRAYEQYF. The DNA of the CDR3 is TGTGCCAGTAGTATTAGTAGAGCCTACGAGCAGTACTTC.

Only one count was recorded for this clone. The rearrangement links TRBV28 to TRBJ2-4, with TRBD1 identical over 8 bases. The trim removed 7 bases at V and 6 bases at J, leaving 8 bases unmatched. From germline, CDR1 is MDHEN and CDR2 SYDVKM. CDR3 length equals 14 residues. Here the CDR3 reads CASTRQGTGNIQYF. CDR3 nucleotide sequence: TGTGCCAGCACCCGACAGGGGACGGGAAACATTCAGTACTTC. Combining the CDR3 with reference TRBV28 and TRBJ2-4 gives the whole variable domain DVKVTQSSRYLVKRTGEKVFLECVQDMDHENMFWYRQDPGLGLRLIYFSYDVKMKEKGDIPEGYSVSREKKERFSLILESASTNQTSMYLCASTRQGTGNIQYFGAGTRLSVL.

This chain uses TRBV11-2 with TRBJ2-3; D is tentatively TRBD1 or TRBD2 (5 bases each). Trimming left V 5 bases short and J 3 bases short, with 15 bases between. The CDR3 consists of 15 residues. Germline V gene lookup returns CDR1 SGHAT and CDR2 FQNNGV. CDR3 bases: TGTGCCAGCAGCCCGGGGCGTGAGGGGACAGATACGCAGTATTTT. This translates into CASSPGREGTDTQYF.

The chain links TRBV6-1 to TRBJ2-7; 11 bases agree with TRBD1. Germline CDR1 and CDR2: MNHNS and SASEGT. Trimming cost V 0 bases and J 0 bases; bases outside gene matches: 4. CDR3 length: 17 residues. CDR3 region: CASSEALGTGGSYEQYF. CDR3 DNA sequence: TGTGCCAGCAGTGAAGCCCTTGGGACAGGGGGCTCCTACGAGCAGTACTTC.

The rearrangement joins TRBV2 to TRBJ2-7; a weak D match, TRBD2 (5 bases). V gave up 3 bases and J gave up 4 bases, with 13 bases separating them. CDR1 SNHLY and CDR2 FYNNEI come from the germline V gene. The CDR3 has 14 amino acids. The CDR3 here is CASSDKRRLYEQYF. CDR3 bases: TGTGCCAGCAGTGATAAGCGGCGGCTGTACGAGCAGTACTTC.